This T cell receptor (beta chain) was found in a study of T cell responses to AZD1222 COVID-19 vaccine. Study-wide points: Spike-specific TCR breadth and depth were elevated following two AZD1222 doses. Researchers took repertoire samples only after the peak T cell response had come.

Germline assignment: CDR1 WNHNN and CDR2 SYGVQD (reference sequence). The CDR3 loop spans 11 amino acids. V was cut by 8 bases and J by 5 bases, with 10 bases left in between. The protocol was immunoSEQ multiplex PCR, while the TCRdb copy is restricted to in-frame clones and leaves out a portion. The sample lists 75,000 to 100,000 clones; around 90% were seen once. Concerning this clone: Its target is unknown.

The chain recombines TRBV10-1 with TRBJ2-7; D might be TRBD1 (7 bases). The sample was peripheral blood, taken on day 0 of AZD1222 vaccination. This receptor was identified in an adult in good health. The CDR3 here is CASPRGDEQYF. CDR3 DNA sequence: TGCGCCAGCCCCAGGGGGGACGAGCAGTACTTC.